These T cell receptor beta chains were read from a single sample in a study of cytomegalovirus exposure and HLA in healthy donors. This table comes from immunoSEQ multiplex PCR, and its TCRdb copy is limited to in-frame clones, with some not included. The sample yields 90,000 to 150,000 clones, around 84% seen once. The material sequenced was PBMCs. These receptors were obtained from a woman between 25 and 40 years old in good health and CMV-seropositive. The CDR3 runs from the conserved cysteine through the conserved F or W. D genes are given only for firm matches. Where a row states a size, it is once, few, many or the class of an expanded clone; other rows omit it.

j_gene	abundance	d_gene	v_gene	CDR3aa	CDR3nt
TRBJ2-7	.	TRBD1	TRBV5-1	CASSLSGTGGFEQYF	TGCGCCAGCAGCTTGAGCGGGACAGGGGGCTTCGAGCAGTACTTC
TRBJ2-3	few	.	TRBV4-1	CASRHDRDTQYF	TGCGCCAGCAGACACGACAGAGATACGCAGTATTTT
TRBJ2-7	.	.	TRBV6-5	CASRGTYEQYF	TGTGCCAGCAGAGGGACTTACGAGCAGTACTTC
TRBJ2-1	.	.	TRBV19	CASSQGWDLQFEQFF	TGTGCCAGTAGCCAGGGTTGGGATCTACAATTTGAGCAGTTCTTC
TRBJ1-6	.	TRBD1	TRBV2	CASSVQGVHSPLHF	TGTGCCAGCAGTGTTCAGGGGGTTCATTCACCCCTCCACTTT
TRBJ2-3	.	.	TRBV28	CASSPIRGGASTDTQYF	TGTGCCAGCAGTCCCATTCGAGGGGGAGCTAGCACAGATACGCAGTATTTT
TRBJ1-5	.	.	TRBV30	CAWRSGRQPQHF	TGTGCCTGGAGATCGGGGAGACAGCCCCAGCATTTT
TRBJ2-5	few	.	TRBV7-3	CASSLTRGQETQYF	TGTGCCAGCAGCTTAACAAGGGGACAAGAGACCCAGTACTTC
TRBJ1-1	few	.	TRBV4-3	CASSQKGFGAFF	TGCGCCAGCAGCCAAAAGGGGTTTGGAGCTTTCTTT
TRBJ1-2	few	.	TRBV6-5	CASSLGDIYGYTF	TGTGCCAGCAGTCTGGGAGATATCTATGGCTACACCTTC
TRBJ2-2	.	.	TRBV2	CASSRWTVTGELFF	TGTGCCAGCAGTAGGTGGACAGTCACCGGGGAGCTGTTTTTT
TRBJ2-1	.	TRBD2	TRBV4-2	CASSQSRGGGEQFF	TGTGCCAGCAGCCAATCCCGGGGCGGGGGTGAGCAGTTCTTC
TRBJ2-5	.	.	TRBV28	CASRSIAGWTQYF	TGTGCCAGCAGGAGCATCGCGGGGTGGACCCAGTACTTC
TRBJ2-3	.	TRBD2	TRBV5-1	CASSSTSGGADTQYF	TGCGCCAGCAGTTCGACTAGCGGGGGGGCAGATACGCAGTATTTT
TRBJ2-3	.	.	TRBV10-3	CAITEAGVDTQYF	TGTGCCATCACCGAAGCAGGGGTAGATACGCAGTATTTT
TRBJ1-5	few	TRBD1	TRBV19	CASSRSDRVSSNQPQHF	TGTGCCAGTAGTCGCTCCGACAGGGTCTCAAGCAATCAGCCCCAGCATTTT
TRBJ2-3	few	TRBD2	TRBV4-2	CASSVRGGPGDTQYF	TGTGCCAGCAGCGTACGGGGGGGCCCAGGGGATACGCAGTATTTT
TRBJ1-5	.	.	TRBV30	CAWSVSGLGPQHF	TGTGCCTGGAGTGTATCGGGACTGGGGCCCCAGCATTTT
TRBJ2-1	.	.	TRBV6-1	CAARTNNEQFF	TGTGCCGCAAGGACTAACAATGAGCAGTTCTTC
TRBJ1-2	.	TRBD1	TRBV12-5	CASGLVLGQAMGGYTF	TGTGCTAGTGGTTTGGTACTTGGACAGGCCATGGGGGGCTACACCTTC
TRBJ1-2	few	TRBD1	TRBV5-1	CASSLARQGDNYGYTF	TGCGCCAGCAGCTTGGCCCGGCAGGGGGATAACTATGGCTACACCTTC
TRBJ2-3	.	TRBD2	TRBV14	CASSPLRSGGATDTQYF	TGTGCCAGCAGCCCTCTCCGTAGCGGGGGGGCAACAGATACGCAGTATTTT
TRBJ1-4	.	.	TRBV4-1	CASSLLDGNEKLFF	TGCGCCAGCAGCCTACTCGACGGGAATGAAAAACTGTTTTTT
TRBJ2-7	.	TRBD2	TRBV15	CATSRGSGGVYEQYF	TGTGCCACCAGCAGAGGTAGCGGGGGGGTGTACGAGCAGTACTTC
TRBJ1-5	.	.	TRBV15	CATSRDLRANQPQHF	TGTGCCACCAGCAGAGATCTGAGGGCGAATCAGCCCCAGCATTTT
TRBJ2-5	once	.	TRBV13	CASSPPGVVETQYF	TGTGCCAGCAGCCCCCCCGGGGTGGTGGAGACCCAGTACTTC
TRBJ2-2	.	.	TRBV2	CASSVQRESGELFF	TGTGCCAGCAGCGTACAACGGGAATCCGGGGAGCTGTTTTTT
TRBJ2-5	.	.	TRBV5-1	CASTPGAVWETQYF	TGCGCCAGCACCCCAGGGGCCGTTTGGGAGACCCAGTACTTC
TRBJ2-3	.	TRBD1	TRBV29-1	CSVTTGIADTQYF	TGCAGCGTCACGACAGGGATTGCAGATACGCAGTATTTT
TRBJ2-3	.	TRBD2	TRBV7-2	CASSAGGTDTQYF	TGTGCCAGCAGCGCGGGGGGCACAGATACGCAGTATTTT
TRBJ2-7	few	.	TRBV7-7	CASSLAVGESYEQYF	TGTGCCAGCAGCTTAGCGGTCGGGGAATCCTACGAGCAGTACTTC
TRBJ2-5	.	TRBD2	TRBV4-2	CASSQGTSAETQYF	TGTGCCAGCAGCCAAGGGACTAGCGCGGAGACCCAGTACTTC
TRBJ2-3	.	TRBD2	TRBV7-9	CASSLVAGGRYTDTQYF	TGTGCCAGCAGCTTAGTCGCGGGGGGCCGATACACAGATACGCAGTATTTT
TRBJ2-6	.	.	TRBV25-1	CASSEYIGASGANVLTF	TGTGCCAGCAGTGAATATATAGGGGCGTCTGGGGCCAACGTCCTGACTTTC
TRBJ1-1	.	.	TRBV6-5	CASSYLPGTSGTIAFF	TGTGCCAGCAGTTACCTCCCGGGAACCTCGGGAACGATAGCTTTCTTT
TRBJ2-6	.	.	TRBV13	CASSVMRTEGANVLTF	TGTGCCAGCAGCGTAATGCGCACTGAGGGGGCCAACGTCCTGACTTTC
TRBJ2-7	.	.	TRBV15	CATSRDRGRGSYEQYF	TGTGCCACCAGCAGAGATCGGGGCAGGGGCTCCTACGAGCAGTACTTC
TRBJ2-3	.	TRBD2	TRBV5-1	CASSLGLAGLGTDTQYF	TGCGCCAGCAGCTTGGGACTAGCGGGGTTGGGAACAGATACGCAGTATTTT
TRBJ1-2	few	.	TRBV13	CASSTGRGDGYTF	TGTGCCAGCAGCACAGGGAGAGGGGATGGCTACACCTTC
TRBJ2-5	.	.	TRBV4-2	CASSPSRRSQETQYF	TGTGCCAGCAGCCCCTCTAGGCGGTCCCAAGAGACCCAGTACTTC
TRBJ1-5	.	.	TRBV25-1	CASSEAGEGSNQPQHF	TGTGCCAGCAGTGAAGCAGGGGAGGGCAGCAATCAGCCCCAGCATTTT
TRBJ2-1	.	.	TRBV30	CAWSVNRAPYNEQFF	TGTGCCTGGAGTGTCAACAGGGCCCCCTACAATGAGCAGTTCTTC
TRBJ2-3	.	TRBD1	TRBV28	CASLHRQGMTDTQYF	TGTGCCAGCCTACATAGACAGGGTATGACAGATACGCAGTATTTT
TRBJ2-1	.	TRBD2	TRBV10-3	CAISDVAGGSGNEQFF	TGTGCCATCAGTGATGTGGCGGGGGGCTCGGGGAATGAGCAGTTCTTC
TRBJ1-4	few	.	TRBV5-4	CASSRDPATNEKLFF	TGTGCCAGCAGTCGGGATCCCGCAACTAATGAAAAACTGTTTTTT
TRBJ2-1	.	.	TRBV5-1	CASSLAPGYNEQFF	TGCGCCAGCAGCTTGGCCCCGGGGTACAATGAGCAGTTCTTC
TRBJ2-3	.	TRBD2	TRBV29-1	CSVVSGGGTDTQYF	TGCAGCGTTGTAAGCGGGGGGGGCACAGATACGCAGTATTTT
TRBJ2-5	.	.	TRBV7-2	CATRAVETQYF	TGTGCCACGAGGGCGGTGGAGACCCAGTACTTC
TRBJ1-6	.	TRBD1	TRBV7-2	CASSQQGIRSPLHF	TGTGCCAGCAGCCAACAGGGGATTCGCTCACCCCTCCACTTT
TRBJ1-1	.	.	TRBV7-9	CASSLVVGVGTEAFF	TGTGCCAGCAGCTTAGTGGTAGGGGTAGGGACTGAAGCTTTCTTT
TRBJ2-7	.	TRBD2	TRBV11-2	CASSLDNGAGGATF	TGTGCCAGCAGCTTAGATAACGGAGCGGGGGGGGCTACCTTC
TRBJ2-3	.	TRBD1	TRBV28	CASSSPGQGPGTDTQYF	TGTGCCAGCAGTTCCCCGGGACAGGGGCCTGGCACAGATACGCAGTATTTT
TRBJ2-7	.	TRBD2	TRBV11-3	CASSSGTSGDYEQYF	TGTGCCAGCAGCTCCGGGACTAGCGGGGACTACGAGCAGTACTTC